This T cell receptor (beta chain) was recovered during a study of cytomegalovirus exposure and HLA in healthy donors. At the level of the study: In a later analysis, the 130 or so validation repertoires were reported to have used the same platform as the 600 to 800 first-cohort repertoires. General observations from the study: TCR beta chains numbering 150 to 200 were designated cytomegalovirus-associated.

Only in-frame clones appear in the TCRdb table, and some are missing; sequencing was by immunoSEQ multiplex PCR. Of under 200,000 clones listed, approximately 86% were seen once; the top ten hold 2% to 2.5%. Germline CDR1 reads MNHEY; CDR2 reads SMNVEV (reference sequence). V shed 5 bases and J 3 bases; nucleotides not matched to a gene: 6. This CDR3 comprises 14 residues. As for this clone: Its antigen remains unknown.

The sequencing sample was made of PBMCs. J is TRBJ2-7 and V is TRBV27; 8 bases are a match to TRBD1. The clonotype comes from a woman between 18 and 29 years old in good health and CMV-seronegative. The CDR3 DNA reads as TGTGCCAGCAGTGAACAGGGGGTATACTACGAGCAGTACTTC. It encodes CASSEQGVYYEQYF.